This T cell receptor beta chain was retrieved from a study of CD8 T cells in Susac syndrome. The RNA, 0.5 to 1 ug, was put through reverse transcription using random hexamers. Via MiXCR, TCRdb re-called the immunoSEQ multiplex PCR reads, giving one row per CDR3 protein. The sample carries about 190,000 distinct CDR3 sequences, approximately 93% recorded once. CDR1 and CDR2 from the germline V gene are SGHDN and FVKESK. V was pared by 4 bases and J by 2 bases, with 9 bases between. This CDR3 contains 14 residues. Purification of the CD8+ and CD4+ T cells relied on negative isolation, and TEMRA cells underwent FACS enrichment.

The sequence was collected from a human donor in good health. This sequence joins TRBV14 and TRBJ1-3, with D perhaps matching TRBD1 (6 bases). Sample: CD4+ T cells from PBMCs. The CDR3 here is CASSLRTAGNTIYF. As DNA, the CDR3 is TGTGCCAGCAGCCTGAGGACAGCTGGAAACACCATATATTTT.